This TCR beta chain was retrieved from a study of T cells in Graves' hyperthyroidism and ophthalmopathy. Findings and caveats of the study: Ophthalmopathy was told apart from stable hyperthyroidism by a 13 V-J model. In the blood, most expanded thyroid clonotypes above 0.001 appeared as well.

Amplification of TCR beta CDR3 regions used RNA as the template. Researchers ran a first-round RT-PCR on the TCR CDR3 using the HTBI primer set. TCRdb independently ran MiXCR on the multiplex PCR reads; one entry per CDR3 protein. The sample consists of a few hundred thousand distinct CDR3 sequences, just over 45% of them appearing once. A remark on this clonotype: Antigen unknown.

The CDR3 has 13 amino acids. Germline V gives CDR1 LNHNV, CDR2 YYDKDF (reference sequence). V shed 0 bases and J shed 5 bases, with 7 bases lying between them. The TCR originated in a woman between 18 and 29 years old with Graves' hyperthyroidism. V and J are TRBV15 and TRBJ2-5; possibly TRBD1 for D (5 bases). Specimen: peripheral blood or thyroid tissue (not recorded which). This CDR3 is CATSRDYRETQYF. CDR3 sequence (DNA): TGTGCCACCAGCAGAGATTACAGGGAGACCCAGTACTTC.